The 26 T cell receptor beta chains presented below share a single source sample, sequenced in a study of cytotoxic CD8 clonotypes in ibrutinib-treated CLL. Clones were read by immunoSEQ multiplex PCR, and TCRdb kept only the in-frame ones, dropping some. The data show 97,000 or so clones, around 80% seen once. Specimen: PBMCs, collected after 12 months of ibrutinib treatment. All receptors derive from a human donor with chronic lymphocytic leukemia.

V is TRBV28 and J is TRBJ2-7; weak D call: TRBD2 (6 bases). Trimming pared 3 bases from V and 0 bases from J, leaving 6 bases between. There are 13 residues in the CDR3. From germline, CDR1 is MDHEN and CDR2 SYDVKM. The CDR3 protein is CASSFGSSYEQYF. As DNA, the CDR3 is TGTGCCAGCAGTTTCGGGAGCTCCTACGAGCAGTACTTC. Complete variable domain (other parts from reference TRBV28 and TRBJ2-7): DVKVTQSSRYLVKRTGEKVFLECVQDMDHENMFWYRQDPGLGLRLIYFSYDVKMKEKGDIPEGYSVSREKKERFSLILESASTNQTSMYLCASSFGSSYEQYFGPGTRLTVT.

The genes are TRBV30 and TRBJ1-3; D is undetermined. In germline, CDR1 is GTSNPN, CDR2 SVGIG (reference sequence). The ends were cut back, 2 bases at V and 0 bases at J, with 11 bases in the middle. This CDR3 comprises 15 residues. The CDR3 nucleotides are TGTGCCTGGAGTCCTACGGCCTACTCTGGAAACACCATATATTTT. This encodes CAWSPTAYSGNTIYF.

This clone was found once. This chain uses TRBV2 with TRBJ2-1; the match to TRBD1 covers 9 bases. The V gene's germline CDR1 is SNHLY and CDR2 FYNNEI. This CDR3 spans 13 amino acids. V dropped 9 bases and J dropped 3; count of bases not matched to a gene: 3. The CDR3 here is CASTGGGYNEQFF. The CDR3 DNA is TGTGCCAGTACAGGGGGCGGCTACAATGAGCAGTTCTTC. Based on the CDR3 plus reference TRBV2 and TRBJ2-1, the full variable domain is EPEVTQTPSHQVTQMGQEVILRCVPISNHLYFYWYRQILGQKVEFLVSFYNNEISEKSEIFDDQFSVERPDGSNFTLKIRSTKLEDSAMYFCASTGGGYNEQFFGPGTRLTVL.

This rearrangement joins TRBV4-2 to TRBJ2-1; 7 bases map to TRBD1. From germline, CDR1 is LGHNA and CDR2 YNFKEQ. J lost 8 bases, V lost 2 bases, and 6 bases had no gene match. This CDR3 has 14 amino acids. The CDR3 here is CASSQRGQGDEQFF. DNA for the CDR3: TGTGCCAGCAGCCAAAGGGGGCAGGGCGATGAGCAGTTCTTC.

The rearrangement uses TRBV13 and TRBJ2-3; perhaps TRBD1 as D (6 bases). This CDR3 comprises 14 residues. The V gene's germline CDR1 is PRHDT and CDR2 FYEKMQ (reference sequence). Trimming shortened V by 2 bases and J by 4 bases, and 10 bases separated the two germline ends. For the CDR3, the DNA is TGTGCCAGCAGCTTATTACAGGGCCCAGATACGCAGTATTTT. This sequence encodes CASSLLQGPDTQYF.

The chain employs TRBV5-8 and TRBJ2-1; D is possibly TRBD1 (6 bases). The CDR3 length is 15 residues. Between the trimmed V and J ends, which lost 0 bases and 6 bases, there was a span of 13 bases. Germline values: CDR1 SGHTS, CDR2 YDEGEE. In nucleotides, the CDR3 is TGTGCCAGCAGCTTGGTACAGGGTGAAGCCAATGAGCAGTTCTTC. The encoded protein is CASSLVQGEANEQFF.

CDR3 in DNA: TGTGCCAGCAGCTTAAGTTCTGGGGGGCGGGAGACCCAGTACTTC. Translation: CASSLSSGGRETQYF. The chain combines TRBV7-9 with TRBJ2-5, with D possibly called TRBD1 or TRBD2 (6 bases each). Germline assignment: CDR1 SEHNR and CDR2 FQNEAQ (reference sequence). V dropped 2 bases and J dropped 5 bases, with 15 bases sitting between them. CDR3 length: 15 amino acids.

The chain is built from TRBV19 and TRBJ1-6; 8 nucleotides match TRBD1. The CDR3 has 16 residues. The germline V gene encodes CDR1 LNHDA and CDR2 SQIVND (reference sequence). Trimming at V came to 5 bases and at J to 2 bases, leaving 5 bases not matched to a gene. This chain's CDR3 is CASSQGAETYNSPLHF. Here the CDR3 DNA reads TGTGCCAGTAGTCAGGGGGCGGAAACCTATAATTCACCCCTCCACTTT.

This clone was found a few times. The chain carries TRBV5-1 and TRBJ2-3, with TRBD1 matching 11 bases. Germline trimming cut 3 bases from V and 5 bases from J; bases unmatched to any gene: 5. The CDR3 consists of 15 residues. Germline assignment: CDR1 SGHRS and CDR2 YFSETQ. The CDR3 DNA reads TGCGCCAGCAGCTGGACCGGGACAGGGGGAGATACGCAGTATTTT. It is translated as CASSWTGTGGDTQYF.

The chain links TRBV7-9 to TRBJ1-1; a possible D gene is TRBD1 (5 bases). V dropped 3 bases and J dropped 1 base, with 12 bases sitting between them. Germline values: CDR1 SEHNR, CDR2 FQNEAQ (reference sequence). The CDR3 has 15 residues. The chain's CDR3 is CASSLLTDWNTEAFF. The CDR3 bases are TGTGCCAGCAGCTTGCTGACAGATTGGAACACTGAAGCTTTCTTT.

This clone showed up just a few times. J is TRBJ1-3 and V is TRBV7-2; D not certain. With 0 bases removed from V and 3 bases from J, the gap between germline ends came to 9 bases. This CDR3 comprises 15 residues. Per the germline V gene, CDR1 is SGHTA and CDR2 is FQGNSA. As DNA, the CDR3 is TGTGCCAGCAGCTTAGCAGGGTCTAGTGGAAACACCATATATTTT. Translation: CASSLAGSSGNTIYF.

The V and J genes are TRBV2 and TRBJ2-3; unclear D gene. The CDR3 totals 12 residues. The V gene's germline CDR1 is SNHLY and CDR2 FYNNEI. The V gene lost 6 bases and the J gene lost 4 bases, with 8 bases spanning the gap. The chain's CDR3 is CASRVIADTQYF. The CDR3 region has the DNA TGTGCCAGCAGGGTTATCGCAGATACGCAGTATTTT.

Note on this clone: This CDR3 is also generated by other DNA sequences in the sample. The genes are TRBV18 and TRBJ1-2, with D unclear. The ends were cut back, 6 bases at V and 1 base at J, with 9 bases in the middle. From germline, CDR1 is KGHSH and CDR2 LQKENI. This CDR3 comprises 13 residues. CDR3 residues: CASSPDRNYGYTF. Here the CDR3 DNA reads TGTGCCAGCTCTCCTGATCGTAACTATGGCTACACCTTC. Combining the CDR3 with reference TRBV18 and TRBJ1-2 gives the whole variable domain NAGVMQNPRHLVRRRGQEARLRCSPMKGHSHVYWYRQLPEEGLKFMVYLQKENIIDESGMPKERFSAEFPKEGPSILRIQQVVRGDSAAYFCASSPDRNYGYTFGSGTRLTVV.

Ten or more counts support this clone. The chain joins TRBV5-1 to TRBJ2-7, with 9 bases that match TRBD1. Germline V gene lookup returns CDR1 SGHRS and CDR2 YFSETQ. Trimming cost V 0 bases and J 4 bases; bases outside gene matches: 5. This CDR3 has 15 amino acids. The CDR3, as DNA: TGCGCCAGCAGCTTGGAGGGACAGGGAGGATACGAGCAGTACTTC. It encodes CASSLEGQGGYEQYF. The whole variable domain, filled in from reference TRBV5-1 and TRBJ2-7, reads KAGVTQTPRYLIKTRGQQVTLSCSPISGHRSVSWYQQTPGQGLQFLFEYFSETQRNKGNFPGRFSGRQFSNSRSEMNVSTLELGDSALYLCASSLEGQGGYEQYFGPGTRLTVT.

The chain combines TRBV27 with TRBJ1-5; 11 nucleotides align to TRBD1. There are 17 residues in the CDR3. The germline CDR1 and CDR2 sequences are MNHEY and SMNVEV (reference sequence). Trimming removed 3 bases from V and 2 bases from J; junction bases left unmatched: 6. CDR3 sequence (DNA): TGTGCCAGCAGTTTCGGACAGGGGGCAGTCGGCAATCAGCCCCAGCATTTT. It yields the protein CASSFGQGAVGNQPQHF.

This chain uses TRBV12-5 with TRBJ1-6; no reliable D call. Germline V gene lookup returns CDR1 LGHNT and CDR2 FRNRAP. V dropped 4 bases and J dropped 9 bases, with 13 bases sitting between them. This CDR3 has 14 residues. The CDR3 spells CASGSYPPVSPLHF. Written as DNA, the CDR3 is TGTGCTAGTGGTTCGTACCCCCCAGTTTCACCCCTCCACTTT.

The chain combines TRBV30 with TRBJ2-6, with D possibly matching TRBD1 (5 bases). Between the trimmed V and J ends, which lost 4 bases and 1 base, there was a span of 11 bases. Germline CDR1 reads GTSNPN; CDR2 reads SVGIG (reference sequence). The CDR3 is 15 residues long. CDR3 DNA: TGTGCCTGGAAGGCAGGGCGGTCTGGGGCCAACGTCCTGACTTTC. It is translated as CAWKAGRSGANVLTF.

This clone has more than one count but fewer than ten. The V gene is TRBV19, the J gene TRBJ2-3; tentative D call: TRBD2 (5 bases). Germline V lookup: CDR1 LNHDA, CDR2 SQIVND (reference sequence). Trimming pared 5 bases from V and 6 bases from J, leaving 15 bases between. The CDR3 sequence is 14 residues long. The CDR3 spells CASSPDRTQDTQYF. In DNA, the CDR3 is TGTGCCAGTAGTCCGGATCGGACTCAGGATACGCAGTATTTT.

This chain links TRBV7-9 with TRBJ1-1, with D hard to call. Germline CDR1 SEHNR, CDR2 FQNEAQ (reference sequence). The ends were cut back, 1 base at V and 1 base at J, with 10 bases in the middle. The CDR3 length is 15 residues. As DNA, the CDR3 is TGTGCCAGCAGCTTAGGAGCGGCTCAGAACACTGAAGCTTTCTTT. Residues: CASSLGAAQNTEAFF.

The rearrangement links TRBV9 to TRBJ2-7; 9 nucleotides line up with TRBD1. CDR1 and CDR2 from the germline V gene are SGDLS and YYNGEE. The V and J ends lost 3 bases and 4 bases, in that order; junction bases with no gene match: 8. The CDR3 is made up of 15 amino acids. CDR3 bases: TGTGCCAGCAGCGCCGCGACAGGGGGGACATACGAGCAGTACTTC. As protein: CASSAATGGTYEQYF.

This clone was seen only once. The chain links TRBV30 to TRBJ1-1, with 9 bases matching TRBD1. Germline V gene data show CDR1 as GTSNPN and CDR2 as SVGIG (reference sequence). The CDR3 covers 16 residues. V lost 5 bases to trimming and J lost 4 bases; unmatched junction nucleotides: 14. The CDR3 nucleotides are TGTGCCTGGTACTCTCGTAACAGGGGGCAGGTCACTGAAGCTTTCTTT. This gives the protein CAWYSRNRGQVTEAFF.

This chain joins TRBV19 and TRBJ1-5; a weak D match, TRBD1 (6 bases). The CDR3 length is 15 residues. V lost 3 bases and J lost 7, with 16 bases in between. Germline CDR1 reads LNHDA; CDR2 reads SQIVND (reference sequence). The CDR3 bases are TGTGCCAGTAGTATCGGGGGGGCGCAAGGGCAGCCCCAGCATTTT. It is translated as CASSIGGAQGQPQHF.

The chain links TRBV14 to TRBJ1-3; D is ambiguous. Per the germline V gene, CDR1 is SGHDN and CDR2 is FVKESK. This CDR3 has 12 residues. Trimming stripped 4 bases from V and 4 bases from J, with 5 bases between. CDR3 sequence reads: CASSPGGNTIYF. The CDR3 region has the DNA TGTGCCAGCAGCCCGGGGGGAAACACCATATATTTT.

V is TRBV18 and J is TRBJ2-1, with D hard to call. CDR3 size: 13 residues. The V end lost 3 bases, the J end lost 8 bases, and 11 bases lay between the germline ends. Germline assignment: CDR1 KGHSH and CDR2 LQKENI. The CDR3 spells CASSPRLDDEQFF. The CDR3 DNA follows: TGTGCCAGCTCACCTCGGCTAGATGATGAGCAGTTCTTC.

Remarks on this clone: At one end the junction does not follow the germline gene, possibly because of a read error. This chain uses TRBV7-7 with TRBJ2-3, with D perhaps matching TRBD1 or TRBD2 (5 bases each). There are 13 residues in the CDR3. Germline-derived CDR1 and CDR2 are SSHAT and FNYEAQ (reference sequence). Here the CDR3 reads CASSLGTDTTQYF. CDR3 bases: TGTGCTAGCAGCTTAGGGACGGACACTACGCAGTATTTT.

This clone was found a few times. The chain uses TRBV5-6 and TRBJ2-7; D ambiguous. This CDR3 spans 14 amino acids. Germline V gene sequence: CDR1 SGHDT, CDR2 YYEEEE. V lost 1 base, J lost 2 bases, and 10 bases lay in between. Here the CDR3 reads CASSLLENPYEQYF. In DNA form, the CDR3 reads TGTGCCAGCAGCTTGTTAGAGAATCCCTACGAGCAGTACTTC.